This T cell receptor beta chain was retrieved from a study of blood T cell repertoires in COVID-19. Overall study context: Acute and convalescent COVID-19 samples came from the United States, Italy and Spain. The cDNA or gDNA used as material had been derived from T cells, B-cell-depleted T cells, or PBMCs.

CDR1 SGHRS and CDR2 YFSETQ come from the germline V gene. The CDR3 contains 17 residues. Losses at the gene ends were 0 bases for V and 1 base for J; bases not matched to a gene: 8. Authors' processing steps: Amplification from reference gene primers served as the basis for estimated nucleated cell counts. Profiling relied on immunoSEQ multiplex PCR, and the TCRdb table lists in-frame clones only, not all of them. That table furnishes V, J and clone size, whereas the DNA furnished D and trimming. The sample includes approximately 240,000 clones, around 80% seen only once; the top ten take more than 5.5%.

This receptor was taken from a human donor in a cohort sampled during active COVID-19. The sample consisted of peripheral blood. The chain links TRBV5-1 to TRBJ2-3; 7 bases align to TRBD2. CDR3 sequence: CASSLGGGRGGTDTQYF. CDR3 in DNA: TGCGCCAGCAGCTTGGGGGGCGGGAGAGGCGGCACAGATACGCAGTATTTT.